Listed below are T cell receptor beta chains from one sample, sequenced in a study of blood T cell repertoires in COVID-19. The data were produced by immunoSEQ multiplex PCR, yet TCRdb's version contains in-frame clones alone and is incomplete. The data show 250,000 to 300,000 clones, with about 86% seen just once and approximately 2% held by the top ten. The sequenced sample was peripheral blood. Receptors were obtained from a man younger than 45 with active or convalescent COVID-19. Each CDR3 is given with its conserved first and last residue. The D gene is left open where the match is weak. Clone size is stated in some rows and not others, as once, few, many or a class when expanded.

TRBV25-1,.,.,TRBJ2-1,CASSRLLDNEQFF,TGTGCCAGCAGCCGATTACTAGACAATGAGCAGTTCTTC
TRBV5-5,.,.,TRBJ1-3,CASSLARDSGSTIYF,TGTGCCAGCAGCTTGGCCAGGGACTCTGGAAGCACCATATATTTT
TRBV4-3,.,.,TRBJ1-4,CASSQASDSNEKLFF,TGCGCCAGCAGCCAAGCGAGTGATTCTAATGAAAAACTGTTTTTT
TRBV27,.,.,TRBJ1-5,CASSQGHSNQPQHF,TGTGCCAGCTCCCAGGGACATAGCAATCAGCCCCAGCATTTT
TRBV19,.,.,TRBJ1-2,CASGRGSNYGYTF,TGTGCCAGTGGCCGGGGATCTAACTATGGCTACACCTTC
TRBV9,TRBD1,.,TRBJ1-1,CASSVAGGGMNTEAFF,TGTGCCAGCAGCGTAGCAGGGGGCGGAATGAACACTGAAGCTTTCTTT
TRBV19,TRBD2,.,TRBJ2-1,CASSTGGTTTYNEQFF,TGTGCCAGTAGCACGGGGGGGACTACCACTTACAATGAGCAGTTCTTC
TRBV3-1/TRBV3-2,.,once,TRBJ2-5,CASSYLGSTGETQYF,TGTGCCAGCAGCTACCTCGGGAGTACCGGGGAGACCCAGTACTTC
TRBV5-5,.,.,TRBJ2-5,CASSLGPQGQETQYF,TGTGCCAGCAGCTTGGGGCCCCAGGGGCAAGAGACCCAGTACTTC
TRBV6-5,.,.,TRBJ2-7,CASRAGMGYEQYF,TGTGCCAGCAGGGCAGGGATGGGGTACGAGCAGTACTTC
TRBV10-2,.,.,TRBJ1-6,CASRPEFGSPLHF,TGCGCCAGCAGGCCGGAGTTCGGGTCACCCCTCCACTTT
TRBV30,.,once,TRBJ1-6,CAWNFAQVGSPLHF,TGTGCCTGGAACTTCGCCCAAGTCGGTTCACCCCTCCACTTT
TRBV5-1,TRBD2,few,TRBJ2-3,CASGLRTSGGETQYF,TGCGCCAGCGGACTTCGGACTAGCGGGGGAGAAACGCAGTATTTT
TRBV29-1,.,.,TRBJ1-2,CSVTGFAIIGYTF,TGCAGCGTAACGGGGTTTGCAATAATTGGCTACACCTTC
TRBV5-5,.,.,TRBJ2-5,CASSSTSYVETQYF,TGTGCCAGCAGCTCGACTAGTTATGTAGAGACCCAGTACTTC
TRBV25-1,.,once,TRBJ1-2,CASTRSEHYGYTF,TGTGCCAGCACGCGGTCTGAGCACTATGGCTACACCTTC
TRBV7-8,.,.,TRBJ2-7,CASSLGQGQNTFYEQYF,TGTGCCAGCAGCCTAGGCCAGGGCCAGAATACGTTCTACGAGCAGTACTTC
TRBV29-1,.,.,TRBJ1-1,CSAAESGGTEAFF,TGCAGCGCCGCAGAGAGTGGAGGCACTGAAGCTTTCTTT
TRBV3-1/TRBV3-2,.,.,TRBJ1-4,CASSQETENEKLFF,TGTGCCAGCAGCCAAGAAACAGAGAATGAAAAACTGTTTTTT
TRBV3-1/TRBV3-2,.,.,TRBJ1-6,CASSSRGAHNSPLHF,TGTGCCAGCTCGAGTAGGGGCGCACATAATTCACCCCTCCACTTT
TRBV4-3,.,.,TRBJ1-3,CASSWTASSGNTIYF,TGCGCCAGCAGCTGGACAGCTAGCTCTGGAAACACCATATATTTT
TRBV4-1,TRBD1,.,TRBJ1-2,CASSLEGQTVYGYTF,TGCGCCAGCAGCCTAGAGGGACAGACTGTCTATGGCTACACCTTC
TRBV29-1,.,many,TRBJ2-1,CSVEGGDMDSYNEQFF,TGCAGCGTTGAAGGAGGGGATATGGACAGCTACAATGAGCAGTTCTTC
TRBV10-3,TRBD1,once,TRBJ1-1,CAISEPGQGMAEAFF,TGTGCCATCAGCGAACCGGGACAGGGTATGGCTGAAGCTTTCTTT
TRBV7-9,.,.,TRBJ2-6,CASSFSVPGANVLTF,TGTGCCAGCAGCTTCTCGGTTCCTGGGGCCAACGTCCTGACTTTC
TRBV6-6,.,many,TRBJ2-3,CASGRQDTDTQYF,TGTGCCAGCGGAAGACAGGATACAGATACGCAGTATTTT
TRBV27,TRBD1,.,TRBJ2-1,CASSLSGTGFYPYNEQFF,TGTGCCAGCAGTTTATCAGGGACAGGGTTTTATCCCTACAATGAGCAGTTCTTC
TRBV29-1,.,.,TRBJ2-5,CSVEQGTDGQTQYF,TGCAGCGTTGAACAGGGTACCGACGGTCAGACCCAGTACTTC
TRBV7-9,.,.,TRBJ1-3,CASSLERLRSSGNTIYF,TGTGCCAGCAGCTTAGAGAGGCTTAGGTCCTCTGGAAACACCATATATTTT
TRBV3-1/TRBV3-2,.,.,TRBJ2-2,CASSQGNWAGTTGELFF,TGTGCCAGCAGCCAAGGAAACTGGGCGGGGACCACCGGGGAGCTGTTTTTT
TRBV11-1,TRBD1,.,TRBJ1-2,CASSQDRGRGYTF,TGTGCCAGCAGCCAAGACAGGGGGCGCGGCTACACCTTC
TRBV29-1,TRBD1,.,TRBJ1-2,CSVDKQGAQGGYTF,TGCAGCGTTGACAAACAGGGGGCGCAAGGAGGCTACACCTTC
TRBV7-2,TRBD2,.,TRBJ2-5,CASSLAGGEETQYF,TGTGCCAGCAGCTTAGCGGGGGGGGAAGAGACCCAGTACTTC
TRBV7-7,.,.,TRBJ2-5,CASSLAPSSQETQYF,TGTGCCAGCAGCTTAGCACCGTCGAGCCAAGAGACCCAGTACTTC
TRBV5-5,TRBD1,.,TRBJ1-2,CASSSSWDRVLDYGYTF,TGTGCCAGCAGCTCGTCGTGGGACAGGGTTTTGGACTATGGCTACACCTTC
TRBV29-1,.,.,TRBJ2-1,CTSAPTASYNEQFF,TGCACCTCCGCCCCGACAGCCTCCTACAATGAGCAGTTCTTC
TRBV6-5,.,.,TRBJ2-5,CASRWTHQETQYF,TGTGCCAGCAGATGGACACATCAAGAGACCCAGTACTTC
TRBV19,.,.,TRBJ2-6,CASSQVLGGANVLTF,TGTGCCAGTAGTCAGGTTCTCGGAGGGGCCAACGTCCTGACTTTC
TRBV7-6,TRBD1,.,TRBJ2-7,CASSLAPGTDSYEQYF,TGTGCCAGCAGCTTAGCCCCCGGGACAGACTCCTACGAGCAGTACTTC
TRBV7-9,TRBD1,once,TRBJ1-1,CASSSYGQGTEAFF,TGTGCCAGCAGCTCCTATGGACAGGGCACTGAAGCTTTCTTT
TRBV5-6,TRBD1,.,TRBJ1-4,CASSSATGELFF,TGTGCCAGCAGCTCAGCGACAGGGGAACTGTTTTTT
TRBV7-3,.,.,TRBJ2-3,CASSSQEGGLRDTQYF,TGTGCCAGCAGCTCCCAGGAGGGGGGGCTCCGAGATACGCAGTATTTT
TRBV5-6,.,.,TRBJ1-6,CASSLDGQINSPLHF,TGTGCCAGCAGCTTGGATGGACAAATTAATTCACCCCTCCACTTT